The 9 T cell receptor beta chains listed next were all sequenced from one sample in a study of T cells in Graves' hyperthyroidism and ophthalmopathy. Amplified regions were TCR beta CDR3 sequences from RNA transcripts. TCR CDR3 regions were first amplified by RT-PCR with HTBI primers. TCRdb analysed the multiplex PCR reads with MiXCR anew, one entry per CDR3 protein. The table includes about 370,000 distinct CDR3 sequences, approximately 14% detected once. Sequences were obtained from blood. Receptors originate from a woman aged 60-70 years with Graves' ophthalmopathy.

This clonotype was seen ten or more times. The chain carries TRBV2 and TRBJ2-3; D perhaps matches TRBD1 (5 bases). The CDR3 runs to 14 residues. V was trimmed by 5 bases and J by 3 bases, leaving 12 bases between them. CDR1 is SNHLY and CDR2 is FYNNEI in the germline V gene. Here the CDR3 reads CASSWGRLTDTQYF. For the CDR3, the DNA is TGTGCCAGCAGTTGGGGCAGGTTGACAGATACGCAGTATTTT.

This clonotype occurred many times. The chain recombines TRBV27 with TRBJ2-1, with TRBD2 matching over 8 bases. This CDR3 spans 17 amino acids. The J segment lost 8 bases and the V segment lost 2 bases, leaving 14 bases of the junction unmatched. Germline V gene data show CDR1 as MNHEY and CDR2 as SMNVEV (reference sequence). The CDR3 region is CASSLGGAGAAWDEQFF. As DNA, the CDR3 is TGTGCCAGCAGTTTAGGAGGAGCGGGGGCGGCGTGGGATGAGCAGTTCTTC.

This chain joins TRBV2 and TRBJ2-6; 9 nucleotides align to TRBD1. Per the germline V gene, CDR1 is SNHLY and CDR2 is FYNNEI. The CDR3 length is 15 residues. Germline trimming cut 11 bases from V and 3 bases from J; bases unmatched to any gene: 8. CDR3 loop: CAGCEDRGGANVLTF. The CDR3 bases are TGTGCCGGATGCGAGGACAGGGGTGGGGCCAACGTCCTGACTTTC.

This clonotype was seen at least ten times. The V and J genes are TRBV20-1 and TRBJ2-5; unclear D gene. The CDR3 contains 13 residues. Germline V gives CDR1 DFQATT, CDR2 SNEGSKA (reference sequence). The V end lost 7 bases, the J end lost 5 bases, and 17 bases lay between the germline ends. CDR3 sequence: CSVSRASRETQYF. The DNA for the CDR3 is TGCAGTGTATCTCGGGCGAGCCGGGAGACCCAGTACTTC.

This clonotype appeared many times. The chain carries TRBV3-1 and TRBJ2-1; TRBD2 matches 9 bases. Germline CDR1 and CDR2: LGHDT and YNNKEL (reference sequence). The V gene end was trimmed by 2 bases and the J gene end by 3 bases; junction bases not matched to a gene: 11. This CDR3 has 18 amino acids. The CDR3 nucleotides are TGTGCCAGCAGCCAAACCGGAGCGGGAGGTTCGAGCTACAATGAGCAGTTCTTC. It yields the protein CASSQTGAGGSSYNEQFF.

This clonotype was counted ten times or more. This chain uses TRBV2 with TRBJ2-1, with 9 nucleotides matching TRBD2. After removal of 4 bases from V and 9 bases from J, the junction contained 7 bases not matched to a gene. CDR1 SNHLY and CDR2 FYNNEI come from the germline V gene. This CDR3 is 14 amino acids long. CDR3 loop: CASSVASGIGEQFF. The CDR3 DNA follows: TGTGCCAGCAGTGTGGCTAGCGGGATTGGTGAGCAGTTCTTC.

This clonotype was detected a few times. This sequence joins TRBV10-2 and TRBJ2-5; weak D call: TRBD2 (6 bases). CDR3 length: 12 residues. Trimming removed 3 bases at V and 4 bases at J, with 6 bases between. Germline V CDR1 and CDR2: WSHSY, SAAADI. The CDR3 nucleotides read TGCGCCAGCAGTGACGGGAGAGAGACCCAGTACTTC. This gives the protein CASSDGRETQYF.

This clonotype was seen repeatedly, ten times or more. The rearrangement uses TRBV12-3 or TRBV12-4 and TRBJ1-1, with D tentatively TRBD1 (6 bases). Trimming removed 6 bases at V and 7 bases at J, with 18 bases between. CDR3 length: 14 amino acids. As DNA, the CDR3 is TGTGCCAGCAGCTCCTCTAACAGGGACGGTGAAGCTTTCTTT. The encoded protein is CASSSSNRDGEAFF.

Only one count was recorded for this clonotype. Here the CDR3 omits its conserved ending phenylalanine or tryptophan, so a read error is the likely source. CDR3 in amino acids: CATGEGTNTIYL. Here the CDR3 DNA reads TGTGCCACCGGAGAGGGCACGAACACCATATATCTT. The rearrangement joins TRBV28 to TRBJ1-3, with D unclear. Germline V CDR1 and CDR2: MDHEN, SYDVKM. Trimming removed 10 bases from V and 7 bases from J, with 14 bases in between. There are 12 residues in the CDR3.